Below are 8 T cell receptor beta chains sequenced from a single sample in a study of immune evolution from preneoplasia to lung adenocarcinoma. Method: immunoSEQ multiplex PCR; TCRdb's copy keeps in-frame clones and lacks some. The profile shows roughly 10,000 clones, 70% to 80% of them singletons. The sample consisted of FFPE minimally invasive lung adenocarcinoma tissue. These receptors originate from a person between 65 and 79 years old with lung adenocarcinoma.

The chain carries TRBV6-1 and TRBJ2-7, with 8 bases fitting TRBD1. Trimming removed 1 base from V and 2 bases from J; junction bases left unmatched: 4. This CDR3 has 15 amino acids. CDR1 and CDR2 from the germline V gene are MNHNS and SASEGT. In DNA, the CDR3 is TGTGCCAGCAGTGAAGAGGTGACAGGGGCCTACGAGCAGTACTTC. Its translation is CASSEEVTGAYEQYF.

This rearrangement joins TRBV7-9 to TRBJ2-1; no reliable D call. The V end was cut by 0 bases, the J end by 2 bases, with 5 bases between. Germline V lookup: CDR1 SEHNR, CDR2 FQNEAQ (reference sequence). The CDR3 is 14 residues long. CDR3 nucleotides: TGTGCCAGCAGCTTAGCGCAGGCCTACAATGAGCAGTTCTTC. Encoded protein: CASSLAQAYNEQFF.

The CDR3 spells CASSRSTNEKLFF. CDR3 DNA: TGTGCCAGCAGTAGGTCAACTAATGAAAAACTGTTTTTT. This rearrangement joins TRBV6-1 to TRBJ1-4, with D hard to call. This CDR3 is 13 amino acids long. V lost 5 bases, J lost 0 bases, and 4 bases lay in between. CDR1 and CDR2 (germline): MNHNS, SASEGT.

The chain recombines TRBV5-1 with TRBJ1-5, with a possible D match to TRBD1 (5 bases). The CDR3 extends over 15 amino acids. V shed 0 bases and J shed 7 bases, with 14 bases lying between them. The germline gives CDR1 SGHRS, CDR2 YFSETQ. Here the CDR3 DNA reads TGCGCCAGCAGCTTGGAGGGCAGGGATGAGCAGCCCCAGCATTTT. Translating it yields CASSLEGRDEQPQHF.

This sequence joins TRBV4-3 and TRBJ1-1, with D unresolved. The length of the CDR3 is 13 residues. Trimming pared 6 bases from V and 0 bases from J, leaving 8 bases between. Per the germline V gene, CDR1 is LGHNA and CDR2 is YSLEER. The CDR3 is CASSGQVNTEAFF. CDR3 sequence (DNA): TGCGCCAGCAGTGGGCAGGTGAACACTGAAGCTTTCTTT.

The chain uses TRBV16 and TRBJ2-5; D unclear. Germline CDR1 is KGHSY and CDR2 is FQNENV. This CDR3 comprises 14 residues. V dropped 0 bases and J dropped 2 bases, with 7 bases sitting between them. CDR3 sequence: CASSQSRQQETQYF. CDR3 nucleotides: TGTGCCAGCAGCCAATCGCGTCAGCAAGAGACCCAGTACTTC.

The chain recombines TRBV29-1 with TRBJ1-1; 7 bases agree with TRBD1. The V segment lost 4 bases and the J segment 4 bases; nucleotides outside the gene matches: 15. The CDR3 totals 16 residues. Germline V gene data show CDR1 as SQVTM and CDR2 as ANQGSEA. CDR3 in DNA: TGCAGCGTTGTGGGAGGGGGCGTAAACGGGAGCACTGAAGCTTTCTTT. Translation: CSVVGGGVNGSTEAFF.

V and J are TRBV11-2 and TRBJ2-5; the D gene is possibly TRBD2 (5 bases). Trimming left V 5 bases short and J 2 bases short, with 18 bases between. The CDR3 is 16 residues long. Germline loops: CDR1 SGHAT, CDR2 FQNNGV. CDR3 protein: CASSQRRGSPQETQYF. CDR3 nucleotide sequence: TGTGCCAGCAGCCAACGGAGAGGGAGCCCACAAGAGACCCAGTACTTC. Full variable domain (missing parts from reference TRBV11-2 and TRBJ2-5): EAGVAQSPRYKIIEKRQSVAFWCNPISGHATLYWYQQILGQGPKLLIQFQNNGVVDDSQLPKDRFSAERLKGVDSTLKIQPAKLEDSAVYLCASSQRRGSPQETQYFGPGTRLLVL.